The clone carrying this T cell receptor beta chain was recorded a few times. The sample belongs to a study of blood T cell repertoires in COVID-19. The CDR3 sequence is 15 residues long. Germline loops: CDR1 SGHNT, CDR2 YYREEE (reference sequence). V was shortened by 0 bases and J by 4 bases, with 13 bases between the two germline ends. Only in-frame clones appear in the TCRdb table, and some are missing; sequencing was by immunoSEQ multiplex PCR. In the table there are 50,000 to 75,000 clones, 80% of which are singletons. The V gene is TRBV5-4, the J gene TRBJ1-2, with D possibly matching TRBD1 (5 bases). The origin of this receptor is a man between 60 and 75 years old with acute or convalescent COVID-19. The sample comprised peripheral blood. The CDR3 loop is CASSLVSGMGYGYTF. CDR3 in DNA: TGTGCCAGCAGCTTGGTGTCAGGGATGGGCTATGGCTACACCTTC.